The sequence of this T cell receptor (beta chain) was determined in a study of shared clonotypes between healthy human individuals. Per the germline V gene, CDR1 is SGHDT and CDR2 is YYEEEE. The CDR3 has 13 amino acids. V lost 4 bases and J lost 13, with 15 bases in between. Assay: immunoSEQ multiplex PCR; the TCRdb copy retains only in-frame clones and omits some. The sample has around 2,000,000 clones, just under 95% seen once. The naive CD8 fraction comprised CD45RO-negative cells positively selected for CCR7 and excluded terminally differentiated effector memory CD45RA+ cells. The sequence was collected from a man between 18 and 29 years old in good health. Sequences were obtained from naive CD8+ T cells sorted from blood. The chain carries TRBV5-6 and TRBJ1-6; D is possibly TRBD1 (5 bases). The CDR3 bases are TGTGCCAGCAGCCCCGAAGGGACGTACCCCCTCCACTTT. Amino acids: CASSPEGTYPLHF.